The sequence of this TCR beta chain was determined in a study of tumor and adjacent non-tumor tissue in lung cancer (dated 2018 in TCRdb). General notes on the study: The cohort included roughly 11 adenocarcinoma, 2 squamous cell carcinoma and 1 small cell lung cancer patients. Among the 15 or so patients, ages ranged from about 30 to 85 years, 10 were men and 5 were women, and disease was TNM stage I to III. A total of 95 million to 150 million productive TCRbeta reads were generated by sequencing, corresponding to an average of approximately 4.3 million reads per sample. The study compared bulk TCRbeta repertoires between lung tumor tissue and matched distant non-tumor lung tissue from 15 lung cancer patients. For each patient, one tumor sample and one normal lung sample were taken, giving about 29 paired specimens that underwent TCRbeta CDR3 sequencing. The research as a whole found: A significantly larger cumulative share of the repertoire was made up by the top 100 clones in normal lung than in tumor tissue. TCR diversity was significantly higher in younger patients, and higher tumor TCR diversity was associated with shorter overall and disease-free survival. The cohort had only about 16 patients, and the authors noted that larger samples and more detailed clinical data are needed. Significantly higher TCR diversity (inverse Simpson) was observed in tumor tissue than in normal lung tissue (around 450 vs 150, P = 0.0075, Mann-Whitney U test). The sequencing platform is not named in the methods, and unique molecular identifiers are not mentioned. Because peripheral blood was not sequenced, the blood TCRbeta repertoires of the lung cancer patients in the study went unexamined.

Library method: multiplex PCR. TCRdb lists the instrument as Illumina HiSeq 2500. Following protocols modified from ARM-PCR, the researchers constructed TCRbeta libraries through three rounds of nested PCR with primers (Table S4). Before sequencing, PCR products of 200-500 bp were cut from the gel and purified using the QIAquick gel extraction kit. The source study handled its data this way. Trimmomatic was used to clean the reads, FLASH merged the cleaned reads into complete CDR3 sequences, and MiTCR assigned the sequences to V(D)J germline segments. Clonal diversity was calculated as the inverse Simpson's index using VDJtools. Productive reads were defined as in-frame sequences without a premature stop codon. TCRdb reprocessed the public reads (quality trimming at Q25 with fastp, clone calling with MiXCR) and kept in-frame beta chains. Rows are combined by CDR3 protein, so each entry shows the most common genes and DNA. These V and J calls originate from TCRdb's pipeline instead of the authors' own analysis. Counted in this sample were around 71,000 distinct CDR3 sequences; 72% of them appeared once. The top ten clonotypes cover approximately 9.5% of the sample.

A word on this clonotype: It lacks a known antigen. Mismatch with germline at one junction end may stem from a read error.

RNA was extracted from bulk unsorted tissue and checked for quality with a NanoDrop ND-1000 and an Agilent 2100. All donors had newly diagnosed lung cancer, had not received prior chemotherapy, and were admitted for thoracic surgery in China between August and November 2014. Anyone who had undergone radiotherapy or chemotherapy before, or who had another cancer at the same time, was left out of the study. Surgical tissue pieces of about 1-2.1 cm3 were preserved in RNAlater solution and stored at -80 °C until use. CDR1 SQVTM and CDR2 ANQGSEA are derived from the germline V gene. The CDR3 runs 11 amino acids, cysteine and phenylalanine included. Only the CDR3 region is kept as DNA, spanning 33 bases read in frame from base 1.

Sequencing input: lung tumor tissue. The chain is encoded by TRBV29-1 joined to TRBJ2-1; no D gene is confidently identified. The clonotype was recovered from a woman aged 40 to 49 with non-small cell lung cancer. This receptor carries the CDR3 CNVPIYNKQFF. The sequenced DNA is TGCAACGTTCCTATTTACAATAAGCAGTTCTTC.